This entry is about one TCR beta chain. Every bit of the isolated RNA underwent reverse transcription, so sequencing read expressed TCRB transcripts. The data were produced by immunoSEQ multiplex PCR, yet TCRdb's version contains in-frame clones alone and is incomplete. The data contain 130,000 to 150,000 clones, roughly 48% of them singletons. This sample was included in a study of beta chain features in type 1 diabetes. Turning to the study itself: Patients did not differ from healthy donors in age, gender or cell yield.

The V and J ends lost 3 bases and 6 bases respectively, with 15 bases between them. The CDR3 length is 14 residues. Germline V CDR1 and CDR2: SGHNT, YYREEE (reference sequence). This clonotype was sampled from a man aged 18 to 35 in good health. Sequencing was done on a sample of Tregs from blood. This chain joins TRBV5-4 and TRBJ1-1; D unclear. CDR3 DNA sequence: TGTGCCAGCAGCTACCTTGGGCTGGGTTCTGAAGCTTTCTTT. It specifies CASSYLGLGSEAFF. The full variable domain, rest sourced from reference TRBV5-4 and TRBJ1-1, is ETGVTQSPTHLIKTRGQQVTLRCSSQSGHNTVSWYQQALGQGPQFIFQYYREEENGRGNFPPRFSGLQFPNYSSELNVNALELDDSALYLCASSYLGLGSEAFFGQGTRLTVV.